These 21 T cell receptor beta chains came from one sample sequenced in a study of T cell repertoires in cytomegalovirus infection (dated by TCRdb to between 2018 and 2020). The sequencer was an Illumina HiSeq 1500. Using fastp trimming at Q25 and MiXCR clonotype assembly, TCRdb reanalyzed the public sequencing data and kept in-frame beta chains. Each entry merges the rows of one CDR3 protein and shows their most common DNA and genes. The sample contains a few hundred thousand distinct CDR3 sequences, roughly 36% of them found a single time. The ten top clones hold roughly 13% of the sample. The sample's treatment or condition label is to be understood as: in vitro stimulation with specific CMV peptide epitopes to enrich CMV-specific T cells. Antigens of these TCRs are unknown. The sequencing used cultured PBMCs, collected from culture after CMV antigen stimulation. The receptor set was obtained from a human donor in good health (CMV status not recorded). Some clones in this sample may be carry-over from other donors' samples.

The chain is built from TRBV7-6 and TRBJ2-3, with 9 bases fitting TRBD2. This CDR3 contains 15 residues. Germline lookup yields CDR1 SGHVS and CDR2 FNYEAQ. The trim removed 5 bases at V and 3 bases at J, leaving 6 bases unmatched. The CDR3 DNA follows: TGTGCCAGCAGCCAACGGACTAGCGAGACAGATACGCAGTATTTT. Amino acids: CASSQRTSETDTQYF.

The chain links TRBV30 to TRBJ1-6; D is undetermined. Trimming left V 0 bases short and J 7 bases short, with 16 bases between. The germline V gene has CDR1 GTSNPN and CDR2 SVGIG (reference sequence). The CDR3 length is 16 residues. The CDR3 region has the DNA TGTGCCTGGAGTGTTGGATTCGGCGGGCGGAATTCACCCCTCCACTTT. Translation: CAWSVGFGGRNSPLHF.

This clonotype was seen a handful of times. The chain links TRBV19 to TRBJ1-4; D might be TRBD1 (6 bases). Trimming stripped 3 bases from V and 0 bases from J, with 11 bases between. The V gene's germline CDR1 is LNHDA and CDR2 SQIVND (reference sequence). The CDR3 is made up of 16 amino acids. The CDR3 bases are TGTGCCAGTAGTATCAACAGGGAAGCAACTAATGAAAAACTGTTTTTT. As protein: CASSINREATNEKLFF.

This clonotype has just a few counts. The rearrangement uses TRBV12-3 or TRBV12-4 and TRBJ1-2; D might be TRBD1 (5 bases). The CDR3 totals 11 residues. V was cut by 4 bases and J by 8 bases, with 8 bases left in between. The CDR3 DNA sequence: TGTGCCAGCAGTTCGGCAGGGGGCTACACCTTC. It encodes CASSSAGGYTF.

This clonotype was counted many times. This sequence joins TRBV30 and TRBJ2-5; the D gene is possibly TRBD2 (5 bases). This CDR3 region has 15 residues. In germline, CDR1 is GTSNPN, CDR2 SVGIG (reference sequence). V was cut by 2 bases and J by 5 bases, with 18 bases left in between. CDR3 loop: CAWSMHRGPRETQYF. The CDR3 coding sequence is TGTGCCTGGAGTATGCATAGAGGGCCCCGGGAGACCCAGTACTTC.

The CDR3 DNA sequence: TGTGCCAGTAGCCACATCCAAAGCCCGGGTCAGCCCCAGCATTTT. Translation gives CASSHIQSPGQPQHF. This rearrangement joins TRBV19 to TRBJ1-5; D gene ambiguous. This CDR3 is built from 15 residues. Germline V gene sequence: CDR1 LNHDA, CDR2 SQIVND (reference sequence). Trimming took 6 bases from V and 6 from J, leaving 18 bases between them.

This chain connects TRBV4-3 to TRBJ2-1; D might be TRBD1 or TRBD2, each matching 5 bases. CDR3 length equals 15 residues. Germline CDR1 reads LGHNA; CDR2 reads YSLEER. V shed 0 bases and J shed 5 bases, with 11 bases lying between them. In DNA form, the CDR3 reads TGCGCCAGCAGCCAAGATCGTGGGACCCACAATGAGCAGTTCTTC. Amino acids: CASSQDRGTHNEQFF.

At least ten counts were recorded for this clonotype. The genes are TRBV3-1 and TRBJ1-2, with a tentative D call TRBD1 (6 bases). The CDR3 is 13 amino acids. Germline CDR1 reads LGHDT; CDR2 reads YNNKEL (reference sequence). The ends were cut back, 0 bases at V and 8 bases at J, with 10 bases in the middle. CDR3 bases: TGTGCCAGCAGCCAAGATCTCGGGGGCGGCTACACCTTC. It codes for CASSQDLGGGYTF.

The chain carries TRBV20-1 and TRBJ2-3; D is possibly TRBD2 (6 bases). The CDR3 spans 14 residues. Germline V gene lookup returns CDR1 DFQATT and CDR2 SNEGSKA (reference sequence). The V gene lost 2 bases and the J gene lost 2 bases, with 11 bases spanning the gap. The CDR3 bases are TGCAGTGCTAGACCGGGACTTCTCACAGATACGCAGTATTTT. It encodes CSARPGLLTDTQYF.

The table lists this clonotype with a few counts. This sequence joins TRBV12-3 or TRBV12-4 and TRBJ1-5; weak D call: TRBD1 (5 bases). The CDR3 runs 16 residues. Trimming left V 4 bases short and J 5 bases short, with 18 bases between. The CDR3 nucleotides are TGTGCCAGCAGTTACTCCTGGGGAGGGACGGATCAGCCCCAGCATTTT. As protein: CASSYSWGGTDQPQHF.

This clonotype was counted ten times or more. The chain uses TRBV7-2 and TRBJ2-2; possible D gene TRBD1, 6 bases. V shed 6 bases and J shed 5 bases, with 19 bases lying between them. This CDR3 region has 16 residues. Looked up from germline, CDR1 is SGHTA and CDR2 is FQGNSA. CDR3 sequence: CASSFRPGHPTGELFF. In DNA form, the CDR3 reads TGTGCCAGCAGTTTCAGACCGGGACATCCGACCGGGGAGCTGTTTTTT. Looking up the rest from reference TRBV7-2 and TRBJ2-2 gives the full variable domain: GAGVSQSPSNKVTEKGKDVELRCDPISGHTALYWYRQSLGQGLEFLIYFQGNSAPDKSGLPSDRFSAERTGGSVSTLTIQRTQQEDSAVYLCASSFRPGHPTGELFFGEGSRLTVL.

The V gene is TRBV4-2, the J gene TRBJ2-1; 8 bases are shared with TRBD2. Germline CDR1 is LGHNA and CDR2 is YNFKEQ. The CDR3 runs 17 residues. Unmatched junction bases numbered 8, after V lost 0 bases and J lost 4 bases. CDR3: CASSQDSAGGPYNEQFF. As DNA, the CDR3 is TGTGCCAGCAGCCAAGATTCGGCGGGAGGACCTTACAATGAGCAGTTCTTC.

V gene TRBV14 combines with J gene TRBJ1-6, with TRBD1 as a possible D gene (6 bases). The CDR3 is 15 residues long. Germline V gene sequence: CDR1 SGHDN, CDR2 FVKESK. V was pared by 1 base and J by 7 bases, with 11 bases between. CDR3 sequence reads: CASSQGQVTNSPLHF. In DNA, the CDR3 is TGTGCCAGCAGCCAAGGACAGGTGACAAATTCACCCCTCCACTTT.

This clonotype was seen repeatedly, ten times or more. This sequence joins TRBV11-2 and TRBJ1-1; D not certain. Deletions cut 2 bases from V and 6 bases from J, with 7 bases between. Germline V gene data show CDR1 as SGHAT and CDR2 as FQNNGV. This CDR3 has 12 residues. In DNA, the CDR3 is TGTGCCAGCAGCTTAATGACCGCTGAAGCTTTCTTT. Translated: CASSLMTAEAFF.

This chain uses TRBV9 with TRBJ2-5; TRBD1 aligns across 7 bases. There are 15 residues in the CDR3. V lost 0 bases, J lost 2 bases, and 4 bases stayed unmatched. CDR1 is SGDLS and CDR2 is YYNGEE in the germline V gene. DNA of the CDR3: TGTGCCAGCAGCGTAGGACAGGGCGGACAAGAGACCCAGTACTTC. Its translation is CASSVGQGGQETQYF.

This sequence joins TRBV15 and TRBJ1-1; TRBD1 matches 8 bases. The CDR3 loop spans 16 amino acids. From germline, CDR1 is LNHNV and CDR2 YYDKDF (reference sequence). Unmatched junction bases numbered 8, after V lost 1 base and J lost 4 bases. CDR3 nucleotides: TGTGCCACCAGCAGAGTTTCAGGACAGGGAGGCACTGAAGCTTTCTTT. This translates into CATSRVSGQGGTEAFF.

V usage is TRBV20-1 and J usage is TRBJ1-5; 9 positions match TRBD1. Germline V gives CDR1 DFQATT, CDR2 SNEGSKA (reference sequence). CDR3 length: 14 amino acids. The V segment lost 6 bases and the J segment 1 base; nucleotides outside the gene matches: 4. The CDR3 DNA follows: TGCAGTGCCCTTACAGGGGGCAGCAATCAGCCCCAGCATTTT. The encoded protein is CSALTGGSNQPQHF.

This clonotype was seen ten or more times. The chain joins TRBV19 to TRBJ2-5, with TRBD2 matching 8 bases. Germline assignment: CDR1 LNHDA and CDR2 SQIVND (reference sequence). This CDR3 region has 14 residues. V shed 5 bases and J 1 base; nucleotides not matched to a gene: 3. Here the CDR3 reads CASSFREGQETQYF. CDR3 nucleotides: TGTGCCAGTAGTTTCCGGGAGGGCCAAGAGACCCAGTACTTC.

The rearrangement joins TRBV19 to TRBJ1-1; weak D call: TRBD1 (6 bases). The CDR3 contains 14 residues. Trimming shortened V by 8 bases and J by 3 bases, and 16 bases separated the two germline ends. Germline CDR1 is LNHDA and CDR2 is SQIVND (reference sequence). The CDR3 nucleotides read TGTGCCAGTCGGACAGTTTTTAGGGACACTGAAGCTTTCTTT. Residues: CASRTVFRDTEAFF.

This clonotype was seen repeatedly, ten times or more. The rearrangement uses TRBV7-2 and TRBJ2-7; 10 bases are a match to TRBD2. V lost 2 bases and J lost 4; bases outside the gene matches: 5. This CDR3 comprises 15 residues. Germline CDR1 and CDR2: SGHTA and FQGNSA. The chain's CDR3 is CASSLTSGTSYEQYF. The DNA of the CDR3 is TGTGCCAGCAGCTTAACTAGCGGGACGTCATACGAGCAGTACTTC. The full variable domain, its missing parts supplied by reference TRBV7-2 and TRBJ2-7, is GAGVSQSPSNKVTEKGKDVELRCDPISGHTALYWYRQSLGQGLEFLIYFQGNSAPDKSGLPSDRFSAERTGGSVSTLTIQRTQQEDSAVYLCASSLTSGTSYEQYFGPGTRLTVT.

The chain employs TRBV3-1 and TRBJ2-7; D may be TRBD1 (5 bases). The germline CDR1 and CDR2 sequences are LGHDT and YNNKEL (reference sequence). CDR3 length equals 14 residues. V dropped 2 bases and J dropped 1 base, with 9 bases sitting between them. The CDR3 region has the DNA TGTGCCAGCAGCCAATACCAGGGATCCTACGAGCAGTACGTC. This codes for CASSQYQGSYEQYV.